The rows below give T cell receptor beta chains drawn from one sample of a study of cytomegalovirus exposure and HLA in healthy donors. Sequenced by immunoSEQ multiplex PCR; TCRdb stores in-frame clones only, minus some. This table has about 50,000 clones, roughly 80% appearing once. Input material: PBMCs. The receptors shown here come from a man aged 25 to 40 in good health and CMV-seropositive. CDR3s include the opening cysteine and the closing phenylalanine or tryptophan. D genes are given only for firm matches. The size of a clone is reported for some rows only, either as once, few or many, or as a class for expanded clones.

TRBJ1-2 15 . TRBD1 TRBV5-6 TGTGCCAGCAGCTTGGTGAGGCCGGGACAGGTTGGCTACACCTTC CASSLVRPGQVGYTF
TRBJ2-1 16 . TRBD2 TRBV5-1 TGCGCCAGCAGCTTGCAGGCGGGGGGGCCCAGTCGTGAGCAGTTCTTC CASSLQAGGPSREQFF
TRBJ1-6 14 once . TRBV27 TGTGCCAGCACCCAGACAGGTTATAATTCACCCCTCCACTTT CASTQTGYNSPLHF
TRBJ1-1 10 few . TRBV19 TGTGCCAGTGGTTTAAATGGCGCTTTCTTT CASGLNGAFF
TRBJ1-4 15 few . TRBV7-9 TGTGCCAGCAGCCTCAGGTTTTGCACTAATGAAAAACTGTTTTTT CASSLRFCTNEKLFF
TRBJ1-3 11 . . TRBV30 TGTGCCTGGAGCCAGGGAAACACCATATATTTT CAWSQGNTIYF
TRBJ2-1 13 . . TRBV6-1 TGTGCCAGCCTTTTTCCCACAGGCAATGAGCAGTTCTTC CASLFPTGNEQFF
TRBJ1-3 16 . . TRBV9 TGTGCCAGCAGTCGTAGCCGAGACAGCTCTGGAAACACCATATATTTT CASSRSRDSSGNTIYF
TRBJ2-1 15 . TRBD1 TRBV7-9 TGTTCCAGCAGCCGCCTTAGGGACAGATACAATGAGCAGTTCTTC CSSSRLRDRYNEQFF
TRBJ1-2 14 . . TRBV7-3 TGTGCCAGCAGCGTAAACAGGGAGGGCTATGGCTACACCTTC CASSVNREGYGYTF
TRBJ2-1 16 . . TRBV6-6 TGTGCCAGCAGTGCCCTCTGGGGCTACTCCTACAATGAGCAGTTCTTC CASSALWGYSYNEQFF
TRBJ2-3 15 . . TRBV7-3 TGTGCCAGCAGCAGGCAGGTCGCCCCCTCGGATACGCAGTATTTT CASSRQVAPSDTQYF
TRBJ2-1 15 . . TRBV5-1 TGCGCCAGCAGCTTGGCCCGTAACTCCTACAATGAGCAGTTCTTC CASSLARNSYNEQFF
TRBJ1-5 16 few TRBD1 TRBV6-1 TGTGCCAGCAGTGGGACAGGGGTTGTGGGCAATCAGCCCCAGCATTTT CASSGTGVVGNQPQHF
TRBJ1-1 17 . . TRBV7-9 TGTGCCAGCAGCTTAAGTGGCCAAATCGGGAAGAGCACTGAAGCTTTCTTT CASSLSGQIGKSTEAFF
TRBJ2-3 15 . TRBD2 TRBV5-1 TGCGCCAGCAGCTTGACTAGCGGAGGCACAGATACGCAGTATTTT CASSLTSGGTDTQYF
TRBJ1-2 13 . TRBD1 TRBV7-2 TGTGCCAGCAGCTTTGGACAGGGGAATGGCTACACCTTC CASSFGQGNGYTF
TRBJ2-3 15 once TRBD2 TRBV7-2 TGTGCCAGCAGCTTAGAGGGACTAGCAAGCGATACGCAGTATTTT CASSLEGLASDTQYF
TRBJ1-4 13 few TRBD1 TRBV5-4 TGTGCCAGCAGCGGGGACAGGAATGAAAAACTGTTTTTT CASSGDRNEKLFF
TRBJ1-1 16 . TRBD1 TRBV6-5 TGTGCCAGCAGTTACTCGATTCCGGGACAGGGGGCCTCAGCTTTCTTT CASSYSIPGQGASAFF
TRBJ2-3 16 once TRBD2 TRBV9 TGTGCCAGCAGCCCGCGACTAGCGGGGACCACAGATACGCAGTATTTT CASSPRLAGTTDTQYF
TRBJ1-1 14 . TRBD1 TRBV7-9 TGTGCCAGCACGCTGGACAGGGGAAACACTGAAGCTTTCTTT CASTLDRGNTEAFF
TRBJ1-2 17 . TRBD1 TRBV6-1 TGTGCCAGCAGTGAGATTGGACAGGGGGCATCTAACTATGGCTACACCTTC CASSEIGQGASNYGYTF
TRBJ2-3 14 . . TRBV9 TGTGCCAGCAGCGTGAGGCTGCGGTCGGATACGCAGTATTTT CASSVRLRSDTQYF
TRBJ2-3 14 . . TRBV5-4 TGTGCCAGCAGCTTGCAAACTACGGCAGATACGCAGTATTTT CASSLQTTADTQYF
TRBJ2-5 16 . TRBD2 TRBV2 TGTGCCAGTAGGACTAGCGGGGGGGGGAACCAAGAGACCCAGTACTTC CASRTSGGGNQETQYF
TRBJ2-5 12 . . TRBV6-1 TGTGCCAGCAGTGAAGCCGGAGAGACCCAGTACTTC CASSEAGETQYF
TRBJ1-2 15 . TRBD1 TRBV19 TGTGCCAGTAGCCTAATTACAGGGGACAACTATGGCTACACCTTC CASSLITGDNYGYTF
TRBJ2-5 15 . . TRBV5-4 TGTGCCAGCAGCTTTGGGGGACAAGCGCCATCAACCCAGTACTTC CASSFGGQAPSTQYF
TRBJ2-7 11 . . TRBV29-1 TGCAGCGTCCACAGGGAATACGAGCAGTACTTC CSVHREYEQYF
TRBJ2-1 15 . . TRBV29-1 TGCAGCGTGACTAAGGCAGACGGAGCAGGCAATGAGCAGTTCTTC CSVTKADGAGNEQFF
TRBJ1-5 14 once TRBD1 TRBV28 TGTGCCACATCTCCTTCCCGGGACAGGGAGCCCCAGCATTTT CATSPSRDREPQHF
TRBJ2-1 15 . . TRBV4-1 TGCGCCAGCAGCCAGTCCTACAGCTCCTACAATGAGCAGTTCTTC CASSQSYSSYNEQFF
TRBJ2-2 15 . . TRBV6-1 TGTGCCAGCAGTGCGGGGACCGCGGGGACCGGGGAGCTGTTTTTT CASSAGTAGTGELFF
TRBJ1-2 14 . . TRBV5-4 TGTGCCAGCAGCTTTCCAGGGCAGGACTATGGCTACACCTTC CASSFPGQDYGYTF
TRBJ2-3 17 once TRBD2 TRBV9 TGTGCCAGCAGCGTAGTGGGACTAGCGGGGGGGAGAGATACGCAGTATTTT CASSVVGLAGGRDTQYF
TRBJ2-7 15 . TRBD2 TRBV10-1 TGCGCCAGCAGTGAGTCCGGAGCGGGGCCCTACGAGCAGTACTTC CASSESGAGPYEQYF
TRBJ2-2 15 . TRBD1 TRBV28 TGTGCCAGCAACCGGGACAGGGGGCATACCGGGGAGCTGTTTTTT CASNRDRGHTGELFF
TRBJ2-5 14 . TRBD2 TRBV13 TGTGCCAGCAGCTCGGGACTAGCGGAAGAGACCCAGTACTTC CASSSGLAEETQYF
TRBJ2-6 16 few . TRBV27 TGTGCCAGCAGTGGGGGGAAATGGACCGGGGCCAACGTCCTGACTTTC CASSGGKWTGANVLTF
TRBJ2-7 15 . TRBD1 TRBV5-1 TGCGCCAGCAGCCCCCTCTCAGGGGGCTCCTACGAGCAGTACTTC CASSPLSGGSYEQYF
TRBJ2-2 15 few TRBD1 TRBV15 TGTGCCACCCTACCACAGGGGGCTGACACCGGGGAGCTGTTTTTT CATLPQGADTGELFF